Detailed here is one T cell receptor beta chain. What it recognizes is unknown. The data stem from a study of cytomegalovirus exposure and HLA in healthy donors. TCRdb keeps only in-frame clones here, not all; method: immunoSEQ multiplex PCR. The data hold some 210,000 clones, with around 87% observed a single time. This CDR3 is 17 amino acids long. V lost 6 bases, J lost 4 bases, and 14 bases stayed unmatched. Germline V CDR1 and CDR2: MDHEN, SYDVKM. Study-level results: While the bulk of TCR sequences proved rare, some public TCRs turned up in many donors.

This sequence was found in a woman between 18 and 29 years old in good health and CMV-seropositive. The V and J genes are TRBV28 and TRBJ1-1; 10 bases align to TRBD1. The specimen was PBMCs. The CDR3 DNA reads TGTGCCAGCAGAACCCCTCGGGACAGGGGATGGAGCACTGAAGCTTTCTTT. Residues: CASRTPRDRGWSTEAFF.